One sample yielded the 28 T cell receptor beta chains listed below, sequenced in a study of blood T cells in healthy people across ages. Together with a sample-barcoded 5' primer, a J-beta primer mix was included in a second PCR lasting about 6 to 12 cycles. TCRdb re-called the 5' RACE reads through MiXCR, storing one row per CDR3 protein. The sample consists of hundreds of thousands of distinct CDR3 sequences, around 49% of them appearing once. The sequenced sample was blood. These receptors all stem from a man between 25 and 39 years old in good health.

V gene TRBV20-1 combines with J gene TRBJ1-4; no clear D. Per germline, CDR1 DFQATT and CDR2 SNEGSKA (reference sequence). This CDR3 region has 13 residues. Trimming removed 0 bases from V and 6 bases from J, with 8 bases in between. Here the CDR3 reads CSARDWSDEKLFF. In DNA form, the CDR3 reads TGCAGTGCTAGAGATTGGTCAGATGAAAAACTGTTTTTT.

This chain joins TRBV6-2 or TRBV6-3 and TRBJ2-3, with D possibly matching TRBD2 (7 bases). Germline CDR1 is MNHEY and CDR2 is SVGEGT. The CDR3 covers 15 residues. V was pared by 6 bases and J by 2 bases, with 15 bases between. The CDR3 bases are TGTGCCAGCAGCTTCGCGGGGGCCTTCACAGATACGCAGTATTTT. This translates into CASSFAGAFTDTQYF.

The J gene is TRBJ2-7, the V gene TRBV12-3 or TRBV12-4; D possibly uses TRBD1 or TRBD2 (5 bases each). V was clipped by 6 bases and J by 0 bases, with 15 bases between them. The CDR3 consists of 15 residues. Here the CDR3 reads CASRIGTASSYEQYF. Here the CDR3 DNA reads TGTGCCAGCAGGATCGGGACGGCGAGCTCCTACGAGCAGTACTTC.

The chain links TRBV4-2 to TRBJ1-1; 11 positions agree with TRBD1. Germline CDR1 reads LGHNA; CDR2 reads YNFKEQ. V trimming: 6 bases; J trimming: 7 bases; junction bases outside the gene matches: 7. This CDR3 contains 14 residues. The CDR3 sequence is CASSQPGQGGEAFF. The CDR3 coding sequence is TGTGCCAGCAGTCAGCCGGGACAGGGGGGTGAAGCTTTCTTT.

The J gene is TRBJ2-3, the V gene TRBV29-1, with 7 bases aligning to TRBD1. Germline V lookup: CDR1 SQVTM, CDR2 ANQGSEA. Trimming at V came to 5 bases and at J to 4 bases, leaving 6 bases not matched to a gene. The CDR3 extends over 13 amino acids. As DNA, the CDR3 is TGCAGCGTTACTGACAGGGCAGCAGATACGCAGTATTTT. Translating it yields CSVTDRAADTQYF.

This rearrangement joins TRBV7-3 to TRBJ2-1; 12 bases agree with TRBD2. J gave up 7 bases and V 5 bases, and 9 bases lay outside the gene matches. Germline-derived CDR1 and CDR2 are SGHTA and FQGTGA. This CDR3 has 16 residues. In DNA form, the CDR3 reads TGTGCCAGCAGCCGACTAGCGGGGGTCCGCCGAAATGAGCAGTTCTTC. Its translation is CASSRLAGVRRNEQFF. The whole variable domain, remainder taken from reference TRBV7-3 and TRBJ2-1, is GAGVSQTPSNKVTEKGKYVELRCDPISGHTALYWYRQSLGQGPEFLIYFQGTGAADDSGLPNDRFFAVRPEGSVSTLKIQRTERGDSAVYLCASSRLAGVRRNEQFFGPGTRLTVL.

The chain uses TRBV9 and TRBJ2-7, with 8 bases lining up with TRBD2. Looked up from germline, CDR1 is SGDLS and CDR2 is YYNGEE. V shed 0 bases and J 2 bases; nucleotides not matched to a gene: 7. The length of the CDR3 is 16 residues. The CDR3 reads CASSVEAAGGPYEQYF. CDR3 bases: TGTGCCAGCAGCGTAGAGGCGGCGGGGGGCCCCTACGAGCAGTACTTC.

As DNA, the CDR3 is TGTGCCTGGAGTGTCCGCAGGGGAGAGACCCAGTACTTC. This gives the protein CAWSVRRGETQYF. The J gene is TRBJ2-5, the V gene TRBV30; TRBD1 is a possible D gene (6 bases). CDR3 length: 13 residues. Germline assignment: CDR1 GTSNPN and CDR2 SVGIG (reference sequence). Trimming removed 0 bases at V and 4 bases at J, with 9 bases between.

Turning to this clonotype: A much larger clone sits a single nucleotide away, making a read error possible. The chain recombines TRBV6-1 with TRBJ2-1; perhaps TRBD2 as D (6 bases). Germline CDR1 MNHNS, CDR2 SASEGT. V lost 7 bases, J lost 7 bases, and 17 bases lay in between. The CDR3 is made up of 14 amino acids. CDR3 DNA: TGTGCCAGCACTGACGGGACTCCAAATAATGAGCAGTTCTTC. It encodes CASTDGTPNNEQFF.

This clonotype appeared a few times. The chain joins TRBV20-1 to TRBJ1-1, with D unresolved. In germline, CDR1 is DFQATT, CDR2 SNEGSKA (reference sequence). The germline V and J ends were trimmed by 5 bases and 1 base, with 2 bases remaining between them. The CDR3 runs to 10 residues. The CDR3 nucleotides are TGCAGTGCTTCGAACACTGAAGCTTTCTTT. Translating gives CSASNTEAFF.

The chain links TRBV11-3 to TRBJ2-5; 8 nucleotides line up with TRBD1. CDR3 length: 14 amino acids. Germline assignment: CDR1 SGHNT and CDR2 YENEEA. J was trimmed by 3 bases and V by 7 bases; bases with no gene match: 7. CDR3 residues: CASNDRGSEETQYF. CDR3 nucleotides: TGTGCCAGCAACGACAGGGGATCGGAAGAGACCCAGTACTTC.

The V call is TRBV4-1, the J call TRBJ1-2, with 8 nucleotides matching TRBD1. CDR1 is MGHRA, CDR2 YSYEKL, per germline. The length of the CDR3 is 14 residues. Germline trimming cut 1 base from V and 3 bases from J; bases unmatched to any gene: 1. The CDR3 DNA reads TGCGCCAGCAGCCAAGTACAGGGGGACTATGGCTACACCTTC. Protein product: CASSQVQGDYGYTF.

This chain links TRBV2 with TRBJ1-4; tentative D call: TRBD1 (5 bases). Germline V CDR1 and CDR2: SNHLY, FYNNEI. The CDR3 spans 15 residues. Trimming took off 0 bases at V and 2 bases at J, with 7 bases between the two ends. The CDR3: CASSEAGGTNEKLFF. The DNA of the CDR3 is TGTGCCAGCAGTGAAGCCGGGGGGACTAATGAAAAACTGTTTTTT.

The J gene is TRBJ2-3, the V gene TRBV6-1, with D hard to call. The V end lost 8 bases, the J end lost 3 bases, and 6 bases lay between the germline ends. Germline V gene lookup returns CDR1 MNHNS and CDR2 SASEGT. This CDR3 contains 11 residues. The CDR3: CASVPTDTQYF. The CDR3 DNA reads as TGTGCCAGCGTTCCTACAGATACGCAGTATTTT.

In its sample, this clonotype was seen a few times. The genes are TRBV9 and TRBJ2-3; D is ambiguous. Between the trimmed V and J ends, which lost 0 bases and 5 bases, there was a span of 10 bases. Germline V lookup: CDR1 SGDLS, CDR2 YYNGEE. The CDR3 covers 14 residues. CDR3 residues: CASSVGPRGDTQYF. CDR3 in DNA: TGTGCCAGCAGCGTAGGGCCTCGAGGAGATACGCAGTATTTT.

The chain couples TRBV10-3 to TRBJ1-2, with D unclear. The germline V gene has CDR1 ENHRY and CDR2 SYGVKD. V lost 7 bases to trimming and J lost 1 base, with 10 bases between them. The CDR3 has 13 amino acids. CDR3 nucleotides: TGTGCCATCATGGCAGAGATTAACTATGGCTACACCTTC. As protein: CAIMAEINYGYTF.

Comments on this clonotype: Sequence at one end of the junction differs from germline and may be a read error. The CDR3 protein is CASSPGTSGNNEQFF. CDR3 nucleotide sequence: TGTGCCAGCAGTCCTGGGACTAGCGGAAACAATGAGCAGTTCTTT. V usage is TRBV27 and J usage is TRBJ2-1; 11 bases agree with TRBD2. Germline V gene data show CDR1 as MNHEY and CDR2 as SMNVEV (reference sequence). The CDR3 is 15 amino acids.

The chain employs TRBV7-2 and TRBJ2-7, with TRBD1 as a possible D gene (6 bases). The CDR3 totals 16 residues. Trimming pared 3 bases from V and 3 bases from J, leaving 18 bases between. Germline lookup yields CDR1 SGHTA and CDR2 FQGNSA. CDR3 protein: CASSLTGRSLDYEQYF. DNA for the CDR3: TGTGCCAGCAGCTTGACAGGTCGGTCCCTCGACTACGAGCAGTACTTC.

In its sample, this clonotype was seen many times. The V and J genes are TRBV9 and TRBJ2-4; 15 bases are a match to TRBD2. Germline loops: CDR1 SGDLS, CDR2 YYNGEE. CDR3 length equals 15 residues. V shed 4 bases and J 13 bases; nucleotides not matched to a gene: 9. The CDR3 loop is CASSPSVGTSGGQYF. The CDR3 DNA reads as TGTGCCAGCAGCCCTTCTGTAGGGACTAGCGGGGGGCAGTACTTC.

To note about this clonotype: This may be a read error, as it is one base from a much larger clone. The gene calls are TRBV2 and TRBJ2-7; the D is unclear. Germline V gene sequence: CDR1 SNHLY, CDR2 FYNNEI. This CDR3 region has 12 residues. The ends were cut back, 1 base at V and 6 bases at J, with 7 bases in the middle. The CDR3 sequence is CASSEGPSEQYF. The CDR3 bases are TGTGCCAGCAGTGAAGGACCGTCCGAGCAGTACTTC.

This clonotype occurred many times. A much larger clone lies one base from this, so it may be a read error. The chain combines TRBV28 with TRBJ2-5; unclear D gene. The germline CDR1 and CDR2 sequences are MDHEN and SYDVKM. The CDR3 contains 11 residues. V lost 5 bases and J lost 11, with 12 bases in between. The CDR3 region has the DNA TGTGCCAGCAGTGAGACAAGGGTGCAGTACTTC. Protein: CASSETRVQYF.

The chain carries TRBV20-1 and TRBJ2-1; 11 bases fit TRBD2. Germline assignment: CDR1 DFQATT and CDR2 SNEGSKA (reference sequence). This CDR3 has 16 residues. V lost 6 bases to trimming and J lost 4 bases; unmatched junction nucleotides: 11. Here the CDR3 DNA reads TGCAGTGCGACTCTTAGGGGGACTAGCGGATACAATGAGCAGTTCTTC. Protein: CSATLRGTSGYNEQFF.

The rearrangement links TRBV6-2 or TRBV6-3 to TRBJ1-2, with D perhaps TRBD1 (6 bases). The CDR3 is 14 residues long. In germline, CDR1 is MNHEY, CDR2 SVGEGT. The V end was cut by 6 bases, the J end by 4 bases, with 15 bases between. In DNA, the CDR3 is TGTGCCAGCAGAGACGCCGAGGACAGCTATGGCTACACCTTC. It translates to CASRDAEDSYGYTF.

The rearrangement links TRBV20-1 to TRBJ2-6, with D tentatively TRBD2 (6 bases). There are 16 residues in the CDR3. Germline V lookup: CDR1 DFQATT, CDR2 SNEGSKA (reference sequence). The ends were cut back, 3 bases at V and 1 base at J, with 13 bases in the middle. The CDR3 sequence: CSARPRRGSGANVLTF. The CDR3 coding sequence is TGCAGTGCTAGGCCTAGGCGGGGTTCTGGGGCCAACGTCCTGACTTTC.

The chain has TRBV5-1 and TRBJ1-2; maybe TRBD1 (5 bases). The CDR3 has 16 residues. Deletions cut 0 bases from V and 1 base from J, with 13 bases between. In germline, CDR1 is SGHRS, CDR2 YFSETQ. In nucleotides, the CDR3 is TGCGCCAGCAGCTTGGCCGGGGCAGAGGTTAACTATGGCTACACCTTC. Translating gives CASSLAGAEVNYGYTF.

The V and J genes are TRBV20-1 and TRBJ1-2; D perhaps matches TRBD1 (5 bases). Trimming took 0 bases from V and 4 from J, leaving 12 bases between them. The CDR3 has 14 residues. Germline CDR1 reads DFQATT; CDR2 reads SNEGSKA (reference sequence). The CDR3 DNA reads as TGCAGTGCTAGAGATGGCAGGGAGGTCTATGGCTACACCTTC. Protein: CSARDGREVYGYTF.

This sequence joins TRBV28 and TRBJ1-4, with D hard to call. V dropped 3 bases and J dropped 0 bases, with 11 bases sitting between them. The CDR3 loop spans 16 amino acids. Germline CDR1 reads MDHEN; CDR2 reads SYDVKM. CDR3 DNA: TGTGCCAGCAGTTTGCCCCAGGTCGCAACTAATGAAAAACTGTTTTTT. Encoded protein: CASSLPQVATNEKLFF.

V and J are TRBV29-1 and TRBJ2-3, with D perhaps given as TRBD1 or TRBD2 (5 bases each). Trimming removed 3 bases at V and 4 bases at J, with 17 bases between. Germline V lookup: CDR1 SQVTM, CDR2 ANQGSEA. The CDR3 runs to 15 residues. Here the CDR3 reads CSVDRAGTVPDTQYF. The DNA for the CDR3 is TGCAGCGTTGATAGGGCCGGGACCGTTCCAGATACGCAGTATTTT.